This T cell receptor beta chain was captured by sequencing in a study of cytomegalovirus exposure and HLA in healthy donors. General study points: Analysis was performed later, and it showed HLA-associated TCR beta chains to be more clonally expanded than equally common others. Some TCR beta chains (roughly 160 of them) were listed as cytomegalovirus-associated.

As concerns this clone: Antigen specificity is unknown.

Germline V gene sequence: CDR1 PRHDT, CDR2 FYEKMQ (reference sequence). The V gene end was trimmed by 2 bases and the J gene end by 4 bases; junction bases not matched to a gene: 4. CDR3 length equals 14 residues. The PCR contained 60 Vbeta and 13 Jbeta primers. Data came from immunoSEQ multiplex PCR; TCRdb stores just in-frame clones and leaves some out. The sample gives 150,000 to 200,000 clones, 81% of which show up once; roughly 1.4% is in the top ten. The TCR was taken from a man over 45 in good health and CMV-seropositive. The chain recombines TRBV13 with TRBJ2-7; 8 nucleotides align to TRBD1. The sequenced material came from PBMCs. This CDR3 is CASSLRQGRYEQYF. In DNA, the CDR3 is TGTGCCAGCAGCTTACGACAGGGGCGGTACGAGCAGTACTTC.